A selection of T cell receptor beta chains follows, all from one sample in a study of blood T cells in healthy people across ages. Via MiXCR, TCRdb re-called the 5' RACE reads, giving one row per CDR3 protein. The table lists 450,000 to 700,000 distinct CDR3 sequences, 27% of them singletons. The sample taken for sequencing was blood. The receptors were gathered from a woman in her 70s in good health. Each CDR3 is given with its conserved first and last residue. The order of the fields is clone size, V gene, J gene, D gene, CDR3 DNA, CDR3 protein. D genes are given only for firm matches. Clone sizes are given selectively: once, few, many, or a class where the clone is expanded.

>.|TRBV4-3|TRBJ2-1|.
TGCGCCAGCAGCCAGAATCCAGGGACCTCCAATGAGCAGTTCTTC
CASSQNPGTSNEQFF
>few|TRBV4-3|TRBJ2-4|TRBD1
TGCGCCAGCAGCCAAATGACAGGGGGGTTCGGGACCAAAAACATTCAGTACTTC
CASSQMTGGFGTKNIQYF
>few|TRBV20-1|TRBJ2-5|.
TGCAGTGCCCCGAGGGCTATCCAAGAGACCCAGTACTTC
CSAPRAIQETQYF
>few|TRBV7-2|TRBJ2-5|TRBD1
TGTGCCAGCAGCTTATACAGGGGGAACAGGCAAGAGGCCCAGTACTTC
CASSLYRGNRQEAQYF
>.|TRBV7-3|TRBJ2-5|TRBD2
TGTGCCAGCAGCTTAGCGGGGGGGCTCCGCGGGGAGACCCAGTACTTC
CASSLAGGLRGETQYF
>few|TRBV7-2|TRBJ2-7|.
TGTGCCAGCAGCCCCCGGTTGGAGAACGAGCAGTACTTC
CASSPRLENEQYF
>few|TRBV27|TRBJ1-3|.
TGTGCCAGCAGTTTTTCTGGGATCTCTGGAAACACCATATATTTT
CASSFSGISGNTIYF
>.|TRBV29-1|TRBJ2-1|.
TGCAGCGTCCGACTAGGACATGAGCAGTTCTTC
CSVRLGHEQFF
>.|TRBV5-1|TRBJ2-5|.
TGCGCCAGCAGCTCCGGAGGGCAGCCGGAGACCCAGTACTTC
CASSSGGQPETQYF
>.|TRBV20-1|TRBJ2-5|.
TGCAGTGCTAGAGATCCTCTGGGGGGACAAGAGACCCAGTACTTC
CSARDPLGGQETQYF
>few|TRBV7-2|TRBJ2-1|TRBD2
TGTGCCAGCAGCTTAGGGGGAAGCAGCGGGGGGCACTACAATGAGCAGTTCTTC
CASSLGGSSGGHYNEQFF
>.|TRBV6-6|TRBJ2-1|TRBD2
TGTGCCAGCAGTTACTCGGGGGGGATCTCCTACAATGAGCAGTTCTTC
CASSYSGGISYNEQFF
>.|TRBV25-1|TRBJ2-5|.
TGTGCCAGCAGTGCCGCAGGGACGGAGACCCAGTACTTC
CASSAAGTETQYF
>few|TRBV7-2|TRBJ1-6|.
TGTGCCAGCAGCTTCAGGCTGTGGGGCGGTAGTAGCTCCTATAATTCACCCCTCCACTTT
CASSFRLWGGSSSYNSPLHF
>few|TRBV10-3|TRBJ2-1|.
TGTGCCATCCGTGGTTTGGGGTACAATGAGCAGTTCTTC
CAIRGLGYNEQFF
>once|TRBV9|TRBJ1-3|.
TGTGCCAGCAGCCCCCTTGACCCGGTAAACACCATATATTTT
CASSPLDPVNTIYF
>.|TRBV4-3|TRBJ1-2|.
TGCGCCAGCAGCCAAGAATACCGGGACATTTATGGCTACACCTTC
CASSQEYRDIYGYTF
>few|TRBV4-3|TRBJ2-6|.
TGCGCCAACAGCCAAGGAAGACGGACTATCTCTGGGGCCAACGTCCTGACTTTC
CANSQGRRTISGANVLTF
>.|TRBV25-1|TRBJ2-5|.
TGTGCCAGCAGTGATTTAGGAGAGACCCAGTACTTC
CASSDLGETQYF
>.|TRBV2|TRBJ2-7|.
TGTGCCAGCAGTGAAGACAGCTCCTACGAGCAGTACTTC
CASSEDSSYEQYF
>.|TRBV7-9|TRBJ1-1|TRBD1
TGTGCCAGCGGAGAGACAGGGCGGGCTTTCTTT
CASGETGRAFF
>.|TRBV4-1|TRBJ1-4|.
TGCGCCAGCAGCCAAGAGAGAGTCAGGAAAAATGAAAAACTGTTTTTT
CASSQERVRKNEKLFF
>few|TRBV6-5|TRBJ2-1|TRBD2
TGTGCCAGCAGGCAACGACTAGCAACGAAAGATGAGCAGTTCTTC
CASRQRLATKDEQFF
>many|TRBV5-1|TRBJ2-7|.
TGCGCCAGCAGCTTGGAGGGGAGCTCCTACGAGCAGTACTTC
CASSLEGSSYEQYF
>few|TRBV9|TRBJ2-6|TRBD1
TGTGCCAGCAGCGCCCCCGGGACAGCTGGGGCCAACGTCCTGACTTTC
CASSAPGTAGANVLTF
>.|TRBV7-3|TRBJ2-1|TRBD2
TGTGCCAGCAGCCAAGGCTCGGGGGGAAATGAGCAGTTCTTC
CASSQGSGGNEQFF
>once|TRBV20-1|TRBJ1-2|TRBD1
TGCAGTGCTAGGACAGGGCAGTGGGGTGGCTACACCTTC
CSARTGQWGGYTF
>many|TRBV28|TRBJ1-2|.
TGTGCCAGCAGTTTACTGGGCCATGGCTACACCTTC
CASSLLGHGYTF
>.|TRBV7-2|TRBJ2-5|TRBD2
TGTGCCAGCAGGTTGTCCGGGACTAGCGGGGTCCAAGAGACCCAGTACTTC
CASRLSGTSGVQETQYF
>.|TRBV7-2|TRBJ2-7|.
TGTGCCAGCAGCTTAGACCCAGATACCTACGAGCAGTACTTC
CASSLDPDTYEQYF
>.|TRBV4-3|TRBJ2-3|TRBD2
TGCGCCAGCAGCCAACTGGGGACTACCACAACAGATACGCAGTATTTT
CASSQLGTTTTDTQYF
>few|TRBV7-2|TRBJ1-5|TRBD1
TGTGCCAGCAGCCCAGGGGTTACAGGGGGCTTGGGCAATCAGCCCCAGCATTTT
CASSPGVTGGLGNQPQHF
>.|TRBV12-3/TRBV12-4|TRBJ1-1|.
TGTGCCAGCAGCCCCCGAGGGTCTAACACTGAAGCTTTCTTT
CASSPRGSNTEAFF
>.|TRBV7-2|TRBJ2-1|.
TGTGCCAGCACTCGGGTCGGAGCCGACAATGAGCAGTTCTTC
CASTRVGADNEQFF
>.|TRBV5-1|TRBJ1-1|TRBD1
TGCGCCAGCAGCTCGAGACAGGGACCGAACACTGAAGCTTTCTTT
CASSSRQGPNTEAFF
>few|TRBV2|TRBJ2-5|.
TGTGCCAGCAGTGACCGGGACGAGACCCAGTACTTC
CASSDRDETQYF
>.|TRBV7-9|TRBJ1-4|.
TGTGCCAGCAGCCCACGGGGACTAAAGGGCGAAAAACTGTTTTTT
CASSPRGLKGEKLFF
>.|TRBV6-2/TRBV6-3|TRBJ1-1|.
TGTGCCAGCAGTAAAAGGGAAGGCTCCAACACTGAAGCTTTCTTT
CASSKREGSNTEAFF
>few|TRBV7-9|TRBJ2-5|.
TGTGCCAGCAGCTTATTGGCAGGGCTCGGGACCCAGTACTTC
CASSLLAGLGTQYF
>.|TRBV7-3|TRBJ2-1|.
TGTGCCAGCAGCGCGACAGGAACCCGCAATGAGCAGTTCTTC
CASSATGTRNEQFF
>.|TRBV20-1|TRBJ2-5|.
TGCAGTGCTAGAGATCGGGTGGCGGGTCTTCTCTTAACGTACCAAGAGACCCAGTACTTC
CSARDRVAGLLLTYQETQYF
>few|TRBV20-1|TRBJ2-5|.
TGCAGTGCTAGAGCGGTGTCTAGGGACATGGAGACCCAGTACTTC
CSARAVSRDMETQYF
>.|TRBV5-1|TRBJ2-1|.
TGCGCCAGCAGCTTCGGCAGGGTGTACAATGAGCAGTTCTTC
CASSFGRVYNEQFF
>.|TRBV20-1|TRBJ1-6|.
TGCAGTGCTAGAGATGTCCAAAATAGTTTAGATTCACCCCTCCACTTT
CSARDVQNSLDSPLHF
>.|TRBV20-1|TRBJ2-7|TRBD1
TGCAGTGCTAGAGATCAAGGGACAGGGGGCGGCTACGAGCAGTACTTC
CSARDQGTGGGYEQYF
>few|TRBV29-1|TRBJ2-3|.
TGCAGCGTTGCTGGGGACACGAGCACAGATACGCAGTATTTT
CSVAGDTSTDTQYF
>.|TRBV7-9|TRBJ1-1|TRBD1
TGTGCCAGCAGCGCCACGACAGGGGGGAACACTGAAGCTTTCTTT
CASSATTGGNTEAFF
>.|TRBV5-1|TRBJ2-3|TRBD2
TGCGCCAGCAGCTTGCCCACCCTAGCGGGGGGGCTTACGCAGTATTTT
CASSLPTLAGGLTQYF
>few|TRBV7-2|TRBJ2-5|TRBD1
TGTGCCAGCAGTAGTCGACAGGGTGGGGAGACCCAGTACTTC
CASSSRQGGETQYF